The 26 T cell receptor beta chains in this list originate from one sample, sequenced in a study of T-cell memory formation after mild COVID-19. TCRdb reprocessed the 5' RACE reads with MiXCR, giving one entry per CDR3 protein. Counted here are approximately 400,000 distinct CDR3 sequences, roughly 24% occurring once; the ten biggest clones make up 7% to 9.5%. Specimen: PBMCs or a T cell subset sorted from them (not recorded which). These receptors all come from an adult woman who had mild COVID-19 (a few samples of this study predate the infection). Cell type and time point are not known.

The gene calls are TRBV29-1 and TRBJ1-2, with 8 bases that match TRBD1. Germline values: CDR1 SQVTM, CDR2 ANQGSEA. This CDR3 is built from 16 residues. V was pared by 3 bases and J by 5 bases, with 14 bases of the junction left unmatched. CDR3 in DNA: TGCAGCGTTGAGCCACCCGGACAGGGTGTTTGGTATGGCTACACCTTC. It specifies CSVEPPGQGVWYGYTF.

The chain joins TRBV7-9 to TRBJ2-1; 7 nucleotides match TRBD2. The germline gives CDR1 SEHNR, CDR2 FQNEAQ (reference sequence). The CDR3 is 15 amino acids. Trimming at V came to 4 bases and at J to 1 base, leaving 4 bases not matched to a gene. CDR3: CASSSSGPSYNEQFF. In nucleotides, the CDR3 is TGTGCCAGCAGCTCTAGCGGTCCGTCCTACAATGAGCAGTTCTTC. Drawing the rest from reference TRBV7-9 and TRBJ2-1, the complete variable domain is DTGVSQNPRHKITKRGQNVTFRCDPISEHNRLYWYRQTLGQGPEFLTYFQNEAQLEKSRLLSDRFSAERPKGSFSTLEIQRTEQGDSAMYLCASSSSGPSYNEQFFGPGTRLTVL.

The CDR3 protein is CASSQNPGQGATPYEQYF. Here the CDR3 DNA reads TGTGCCAGCAGTCAAAATCCGGGACAGGGGGCGACTCCTTACGAGCAGTACTTC. V gene TRBV12-3 or TRBV12-4 combines with J gene TRBJ2-7, with 12 bases fitting TRBD1. The CDR3 sequence is 18 residues long. Trimming removed 5 bases from V and 4 bases from J; junction bases left unmatched: 15.

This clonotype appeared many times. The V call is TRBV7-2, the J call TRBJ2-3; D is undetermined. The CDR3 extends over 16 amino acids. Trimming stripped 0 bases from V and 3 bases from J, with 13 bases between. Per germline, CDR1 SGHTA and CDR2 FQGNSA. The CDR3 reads CASSLAIGLRTDTQYF. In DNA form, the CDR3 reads TGTGCCAGCAGCTTAGCTATAGGGTTGCGGACAGATACGCAGTATTTT.

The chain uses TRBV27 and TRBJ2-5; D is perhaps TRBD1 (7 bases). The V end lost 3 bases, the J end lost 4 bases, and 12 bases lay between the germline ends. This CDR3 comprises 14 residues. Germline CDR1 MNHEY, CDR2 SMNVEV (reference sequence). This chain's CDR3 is CASSFRQGGETQYF. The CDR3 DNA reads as TGTGCCAGCAGTTTCCGACAGGGAGGAGAGACCCAGTACTTC.

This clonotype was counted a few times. CDR3 sequence: CASSRPPGRGEQYF. DNA for the CDR3: TGTGCCAGCAGCCGACCCCCTGGGAGAGGCGAGCAGTACTTC. The chain recombines TRBV7-2 with TRBJ2-7; tentatively, D is TRBD2 (5 bases). The CDR3 length is 14 residues. V dropped 5 bases and J dropped 6 bases, with 17 bases sitting between them. Germline-derived CDR1 and CDR2 are SGHTA and FQGNSA.

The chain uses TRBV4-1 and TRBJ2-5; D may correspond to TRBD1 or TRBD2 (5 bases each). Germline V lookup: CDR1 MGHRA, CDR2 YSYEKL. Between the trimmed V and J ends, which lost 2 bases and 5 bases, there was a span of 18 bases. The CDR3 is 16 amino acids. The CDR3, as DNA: TGCGCCAGCAGCCAACCCGGGGACCACGGGATGGAGACCCAGTACTTC. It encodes CASSQPGDHGMETQYF.

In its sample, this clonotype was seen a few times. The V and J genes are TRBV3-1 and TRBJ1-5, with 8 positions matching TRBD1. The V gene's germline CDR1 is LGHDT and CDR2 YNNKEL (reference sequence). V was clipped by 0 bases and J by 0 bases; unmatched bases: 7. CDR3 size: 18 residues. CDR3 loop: CASSQDQGAGYSNQPQHF. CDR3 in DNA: TGTGCCAGCAGCCAAGATCAGGGGGCAGGGTATAGCAATCAGCCCCAGCATTTT.

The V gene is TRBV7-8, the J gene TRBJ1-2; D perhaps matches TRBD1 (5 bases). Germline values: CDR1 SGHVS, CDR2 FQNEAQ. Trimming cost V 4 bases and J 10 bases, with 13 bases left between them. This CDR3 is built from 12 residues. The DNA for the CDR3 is TGTGCCAGCAGCTCCGGGACCCTTAACTACACCTTC. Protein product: CASSSGTLNYTF. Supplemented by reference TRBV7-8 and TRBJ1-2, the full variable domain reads GAGVSQSPRYKVAKRGQDVALRCDPISGHVSLFWYQQALGQGPEFLTYFQNEAQLDKSGLPSDRFFAERPEGSVSTLKIQRTQQEDSAVYLCASSSGTLNYTFGSGTRLTVV.

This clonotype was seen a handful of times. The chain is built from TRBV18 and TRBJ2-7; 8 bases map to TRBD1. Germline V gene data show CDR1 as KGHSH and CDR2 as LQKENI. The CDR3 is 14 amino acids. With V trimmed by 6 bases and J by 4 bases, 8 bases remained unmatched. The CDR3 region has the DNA TGTGCCAGCTCGCCGAGACAGGGGACGTACGAGCAGTACTTC. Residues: CASSPRQGTYEQYF.

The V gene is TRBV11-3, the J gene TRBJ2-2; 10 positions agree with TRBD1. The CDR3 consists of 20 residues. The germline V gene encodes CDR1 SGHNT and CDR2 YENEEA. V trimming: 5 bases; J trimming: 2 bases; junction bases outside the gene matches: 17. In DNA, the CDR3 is TGTGCCAGCAGCCCTAGGGAATTAACCGGGACAGGGGAAAACACCGGGGAGCTGTTTTTT. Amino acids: CASSPRELTGTGENTGELFF.

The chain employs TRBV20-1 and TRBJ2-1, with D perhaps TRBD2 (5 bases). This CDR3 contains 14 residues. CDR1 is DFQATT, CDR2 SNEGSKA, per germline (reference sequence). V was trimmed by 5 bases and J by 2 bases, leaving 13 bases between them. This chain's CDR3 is CSAPERAAYNEQFF. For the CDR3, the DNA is TGCAGTGCTCCCGAGAGGGCAGCCTACAATGAGCAGTTCTTC.

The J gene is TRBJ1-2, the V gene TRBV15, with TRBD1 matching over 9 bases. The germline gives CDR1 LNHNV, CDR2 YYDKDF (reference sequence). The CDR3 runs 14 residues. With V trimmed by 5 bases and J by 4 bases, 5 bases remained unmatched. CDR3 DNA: TGTGCCACCAGCTCGAGGGACAGGGTCTATGGCTACACCTTC. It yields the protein CATSSRDRVYGYTF. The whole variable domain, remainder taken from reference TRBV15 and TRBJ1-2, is DAMVIQNPRYQVTQFGKPVTLSCSQTLNHNVMYWYQQKSSQAPKLLFHYYDKDFNNEADTPDNFQSRRPNTSFCFLDIRSPGLGDTAMYLCATSSRDRVYGYTFGSGTRLTVV.

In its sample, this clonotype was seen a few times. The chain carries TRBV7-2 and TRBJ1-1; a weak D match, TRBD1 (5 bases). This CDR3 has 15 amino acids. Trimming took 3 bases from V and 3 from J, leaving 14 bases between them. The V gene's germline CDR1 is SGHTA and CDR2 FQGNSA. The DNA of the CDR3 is TGTGCCAGCAGCTTGGGGACTCCGAGGGACACTGAAGCTTTCTTT. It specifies CASSLGTPRDTEAFF. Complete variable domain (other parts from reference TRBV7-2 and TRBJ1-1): GAGVSQSPSNKVTEKGKDVELRCDPISGHTALYWYRQSLGQGLEFLIYFQGNSAPDKSGLPSDRFSAERTGGSVSTLTIQRTQQEDSAVYLCASSLGTPRDTEAFFGQGTRLTVV.

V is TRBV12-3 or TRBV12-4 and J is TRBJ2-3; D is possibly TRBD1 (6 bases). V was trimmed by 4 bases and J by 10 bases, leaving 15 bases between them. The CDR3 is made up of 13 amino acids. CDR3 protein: CASSWDNRGAQYF. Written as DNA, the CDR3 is TGTGCCAGCAGTTGGGACAACCGGGGTGCGCAGTATTTT.

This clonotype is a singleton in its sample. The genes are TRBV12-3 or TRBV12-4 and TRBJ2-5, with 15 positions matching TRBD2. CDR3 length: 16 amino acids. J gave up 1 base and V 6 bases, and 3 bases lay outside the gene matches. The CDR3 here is CASSGLAGGLQETQYF. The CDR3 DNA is TGTGCCAGCAGCGGACTAGCGGGAGGGCTCCAAGAGACCCAGTACTTC.

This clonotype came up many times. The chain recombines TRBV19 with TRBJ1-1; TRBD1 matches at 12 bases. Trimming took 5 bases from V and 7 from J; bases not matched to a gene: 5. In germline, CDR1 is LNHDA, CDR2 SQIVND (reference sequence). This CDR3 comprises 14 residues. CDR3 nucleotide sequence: TGTGCCAGTAGTTCCGGGACAGGGGGCGGTGAAGCTTTCTTT. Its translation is CASSSGTGGGEAFF.

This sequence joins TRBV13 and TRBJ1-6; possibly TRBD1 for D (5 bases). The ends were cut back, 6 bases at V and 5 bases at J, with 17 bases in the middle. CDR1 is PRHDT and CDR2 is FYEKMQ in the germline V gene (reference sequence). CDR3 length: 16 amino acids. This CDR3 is CASSLASRVDNSPLHF. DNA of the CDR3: TGTGCCAGCAGTCTAGCCTCCAGGGTGGATAATTCACCCCTCCACTTT. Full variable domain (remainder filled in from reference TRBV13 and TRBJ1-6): AAGVIQSPRHLIKEKRETATLKCYPIPRHDTVYWYQQGPGQDPQFLISFYEKMQSDKGSIPDRFSAQQFSDYHSELNMSSLELGDSALYFCASSLASRVDNSPLHFGNGTRLTVT.

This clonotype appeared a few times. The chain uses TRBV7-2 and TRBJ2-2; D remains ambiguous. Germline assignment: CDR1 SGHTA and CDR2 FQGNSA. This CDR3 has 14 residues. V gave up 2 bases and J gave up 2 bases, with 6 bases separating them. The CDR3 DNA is TGTGCCAGCAGCTTATACCCTAACACCGGGGAGCTGTTTTTT. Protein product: CASSLYPNTGELFF.

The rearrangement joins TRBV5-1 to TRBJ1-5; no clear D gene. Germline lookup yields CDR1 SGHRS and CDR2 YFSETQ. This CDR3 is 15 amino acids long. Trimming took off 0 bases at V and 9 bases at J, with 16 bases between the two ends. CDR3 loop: CASSLDGIPLTPQHF. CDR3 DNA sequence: TGCGCCAGCAGCTTGGATGGGATCCCTTTGACGCCCCAGCATTTT.

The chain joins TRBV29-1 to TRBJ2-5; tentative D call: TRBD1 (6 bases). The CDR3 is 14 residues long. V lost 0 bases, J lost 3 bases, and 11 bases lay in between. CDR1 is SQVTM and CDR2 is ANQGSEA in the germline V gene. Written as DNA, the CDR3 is TGCAGCGTTGAAGATGGTTACAGGGAAGAGACCCAGTACTTC. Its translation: CSVEDGYREETQYF.

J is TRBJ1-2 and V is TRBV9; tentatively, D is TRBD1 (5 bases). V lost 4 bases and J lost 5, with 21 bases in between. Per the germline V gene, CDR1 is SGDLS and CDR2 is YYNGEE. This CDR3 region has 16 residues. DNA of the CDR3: TGTGCCAGCAGCCCTGGGGCGGACTCTTGGGGGTATGGCTACACCTTC. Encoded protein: CASSPGADSWGYGYTF.

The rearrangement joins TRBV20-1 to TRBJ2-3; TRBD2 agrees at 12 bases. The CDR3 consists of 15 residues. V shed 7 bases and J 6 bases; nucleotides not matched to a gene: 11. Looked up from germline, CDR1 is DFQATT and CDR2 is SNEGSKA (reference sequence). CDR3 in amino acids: CSVRLAGGLGDTQYF. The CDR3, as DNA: TGCAGTGTCAGGCTAGCGGGGGGGCTTGGTGATACGCAGTATTTT.

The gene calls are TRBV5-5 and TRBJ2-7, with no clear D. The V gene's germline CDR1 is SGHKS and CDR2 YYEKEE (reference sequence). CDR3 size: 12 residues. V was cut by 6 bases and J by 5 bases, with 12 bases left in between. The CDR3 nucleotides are TGTGCCAGCAAGGGCGTAGGTGACGAGCAGTACTTC. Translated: CASKGVGDEQYF.

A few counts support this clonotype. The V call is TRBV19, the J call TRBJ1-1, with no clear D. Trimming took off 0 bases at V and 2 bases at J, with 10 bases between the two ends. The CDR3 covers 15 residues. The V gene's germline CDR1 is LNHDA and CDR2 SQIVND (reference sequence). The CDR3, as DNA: TGTGCCAGTAGTATAGATTACAGCTTTAACACTGAAGCTTTCTTT. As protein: CASSIDYSFNTEAFF.

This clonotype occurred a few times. The CDR3: CASHREVFATDTQYF. Written as DNA, the CDR3 is TGTGCCAGTCACAGGGAAGTATTTGCCACAGATACGCAGTATTTT. The genes are TRBV2 and TRBJ2-3, with TRBD1 as a possible D gene (6 bases). V lost 9 bases and J lost 2, with 18 bases in between. Germline values: CDR1 SNHLY, CDR2 FYNNEI. This CDR3 region has 15 residues.